This T cell receptor beta chain was identified in a study of shared clonotypes between healthy human individuals. Study-level background: For every donor, three CD4 naive, three CD4 memory, two CD8 naive and one CD8 memory plates were used.

The study's findings and limits: Relative to memory subsets, naive subsets generally showed larger estimated richness.

Researchers ran the assay at a deep level. TCRdb's copy holds only in-frame clones and misses some; the assay was immunoSEQ multiplex PCR. The sample lists almost 700,000 clones, roughly 94% occurring once. Concerning this clone: Its matching antigen is unknown.

The CDR3 is 16 amino acids. The trim removed 6 bases at V and 1 base at J, leaving 9 bases unmatched. CDR1 and CDR2 (germline): SGHVS, FNYEAQ. Naive CD8 cells comprised CD45RO-negative, CCR7-positively selected cells, excluding terminally differentiated effector memory CD45RA+ cells. The origin of this receptor is a man under 40 in good health. The V call is TRBV7-6, the J call TRBJ1-2; TRBD1 matches at 9 bases. What was sequenced was naive CD8+ T cells sorted from blood. The CDR3 coding sequence is TGTGCCAGCAGTTCACCCGGGACAGGGAGTAACTATGGCTACACCTTC. Translation: CASSSPGTGSNYGYTF.